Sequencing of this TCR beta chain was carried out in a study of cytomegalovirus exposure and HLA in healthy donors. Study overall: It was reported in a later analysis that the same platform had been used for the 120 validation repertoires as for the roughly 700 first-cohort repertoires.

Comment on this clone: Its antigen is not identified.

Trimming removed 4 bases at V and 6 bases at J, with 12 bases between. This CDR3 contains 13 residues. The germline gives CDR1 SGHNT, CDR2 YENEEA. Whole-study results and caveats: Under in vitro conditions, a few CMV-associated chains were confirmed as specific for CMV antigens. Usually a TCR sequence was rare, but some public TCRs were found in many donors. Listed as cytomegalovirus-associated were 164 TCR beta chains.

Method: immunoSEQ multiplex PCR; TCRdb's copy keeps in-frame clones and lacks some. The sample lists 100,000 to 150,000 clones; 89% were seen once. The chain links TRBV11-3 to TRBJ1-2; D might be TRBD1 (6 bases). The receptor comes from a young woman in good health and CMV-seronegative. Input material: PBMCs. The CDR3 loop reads CASSSRQDNGYTF. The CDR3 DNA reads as TGTGCCAGCAGCTCCCGACAGGATAATGGCTACACCTTC.